What follows is one TCR beta chain and its context. Clones were sequenced by immunoSEQ multiplex PCR, and TCRdb holds only the in-frame ones, with some missing. Among tens of thousands of clones listed, 84% were seen once. This entry is derived from a study of cytomegalovirus exposure and HLA in healthy donors. Germline-derived CDR1 and CDR2 are SGDLS and YYNGEE. CDR3 size: 17 residues. Trimming cost V 8 bases and J 2 bases, with 22 bases left between them. The chain recombines TRBV9 with TRBJ2-2; D remains ambiguous. The specimen was PBMCs. The sequence was obtained from a woman younger than 35 in good health and CMV-seropositive. In DNA, the CDR3 is TGTGCCAGTCCAGAACGGGTACGTGAAAAAAACACCGGGGAGCTGTTTTTT. This gives the protein CASPERVREKNTGELFF.